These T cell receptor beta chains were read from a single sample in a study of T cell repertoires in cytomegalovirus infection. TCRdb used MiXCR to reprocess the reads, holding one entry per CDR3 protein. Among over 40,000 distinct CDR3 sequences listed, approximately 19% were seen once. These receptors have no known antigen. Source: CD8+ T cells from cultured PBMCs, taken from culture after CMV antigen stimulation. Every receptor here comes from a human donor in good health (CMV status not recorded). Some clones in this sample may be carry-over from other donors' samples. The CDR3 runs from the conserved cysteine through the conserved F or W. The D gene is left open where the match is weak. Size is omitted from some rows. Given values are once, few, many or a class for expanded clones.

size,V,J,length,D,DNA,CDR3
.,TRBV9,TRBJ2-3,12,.,TGTGCCAGCAGCGGATTGGGGGATACGCAGTATTTT,CASSGLGDTQYF
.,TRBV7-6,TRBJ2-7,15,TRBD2,TGTGCCAGCAGCCAACTAGCGATCAGCTCCTACGAGCAGTACTTC,CASSQLAISSYEQYF
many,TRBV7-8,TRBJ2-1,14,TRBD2,TGTGCCAGCAGCTTAGGGACTAGCGGGACTGAGCAGTTCTTC,CASSLGTSGTEQFF
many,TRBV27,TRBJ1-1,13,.,TGTGCCAGCAGTCAGTCACCGAACACTGAAGCTTTCTTT,CASSQSPNTEAFF
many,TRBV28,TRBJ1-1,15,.,TGTGCCAGCAGTTTACCCACTGACAGGACCACTGAAGCTTTCTTT,CASSLPTDRTTEAFF
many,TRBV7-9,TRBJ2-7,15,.,TGTGCCAGCAGCTTAGTTCCGCGAGAATCTTACGAGCAGTACTTC,CASSLVPRESYEQYF
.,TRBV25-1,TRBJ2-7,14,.,TGTGCCAGCAGTGAATGGACAGCTACCTACGAGCAGTACTTC,CASSEWTATYEQYF
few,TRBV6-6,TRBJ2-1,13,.,TGTGCCAGCAGTGCCGGGCCCGGCAATGAGCAGTTCTTC,CASSAGPGNEQFF
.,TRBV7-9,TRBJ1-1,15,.,TGTGCCAGCAGCCTGCTTACAGGGAGGAACACTGAAGCTTTCTTT,CASSLLTGRNTEAFF
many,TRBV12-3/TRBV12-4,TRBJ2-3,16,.,TGTGCCAGCAGCAACGGGGACTTGATGACGGCAGATACGCAGTATTTT,CASSNGDLMTADTQYF
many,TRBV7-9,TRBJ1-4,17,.,TGTGCCAGCAGCTTATCAAAAGGGGTAGAAGTTGCGGAAAAACTGTTTTTT,CASSLSKGVEVAEKLFF
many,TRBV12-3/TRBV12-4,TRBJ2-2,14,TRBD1,TGTGCCGGGTCGACAGGGGCTACCTACGGGGAGCTGTTTTTT,CAGSTGATYGELFF
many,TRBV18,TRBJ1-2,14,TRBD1,TGTGCCAGCTCACGGGACAGGACTCTCTATGGCTACACCTTC,CASSRDRTLYGYTF
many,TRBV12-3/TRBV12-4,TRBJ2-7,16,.,TGTGCCAGCAGTTTACGGGTCCACGGACGCTCCTACGAGCAGTACTTC,CASSLRVHGRSYEQYF
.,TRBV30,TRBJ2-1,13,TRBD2,TGTGCCTGGAGGGGACTACGACGGAATGAGCAGTTCTTC,CAWRGLRRNEQFF
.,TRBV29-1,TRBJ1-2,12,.,TGCAGCGTTGAAGCGAGGAACTATGGCTACACCTTC,CSVEARNYGYTF
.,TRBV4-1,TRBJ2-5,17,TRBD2,TGCGCCAGCAGCCAAGATCTCGTGCTAGCGGGATGGGAGACCCAGTACTTC,CASSQDLVLAGWETQYF
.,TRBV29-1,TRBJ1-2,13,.,TGCAGCGTTGAAAGTACAGAAAGCCATGGCTACACCTTC,CSVESTESHGYTF
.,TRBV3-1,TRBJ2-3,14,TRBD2,TGTGTCAGCAGCCTGTCTAGCGGGAGGGCCAGAATCTATTTT,CVSSLSSGRARIYF
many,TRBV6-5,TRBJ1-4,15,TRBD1,TGTGCCAGCAGTTACTCGGAGACAGGGGGAGGAAAACTGTTTTTT,CASSYSETGGGKLFF
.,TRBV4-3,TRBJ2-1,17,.,TGCGCCAGCAGCCAAAGCCCCCGGGGGGCCACCTACAATGAGCAGTTCTTC,CASSQSPRGATYNEQFF
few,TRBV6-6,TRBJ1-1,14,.,TGTGCCAGCAGTTACGGGGTGGTTAGCACTGAAGCTTTCTTT,CASSYGVVSTEAFF
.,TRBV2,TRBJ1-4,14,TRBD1,TGTGCCAGCAGCCGGACAGGGGAGAATGAAAAACTGTTTTTT,CASSRTGENEKLFF
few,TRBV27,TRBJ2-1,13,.,TGTGCCAGCAGTCCTGCTAACTACAATGAGCAGTTCTTC,CASSPANYNEQFF
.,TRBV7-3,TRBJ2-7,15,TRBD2,TGTGCCAGCAGCTTAGGCGGGGGGGCCGTGGACGAGCGGTACTTC,CASSLGGGAVDERYF
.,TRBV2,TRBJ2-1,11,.,TGTGCCAGCAGTGATTGGGTCGAGCAGTTCTTC,CASSDWVEQFF
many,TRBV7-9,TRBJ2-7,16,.,TGTGCCAGCAGCTCTGTGGATGCGGGAAACTCCTACGAGCAGTACTTC,CASSSVDAGNSYEQYF
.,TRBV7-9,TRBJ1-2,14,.,TGTGCCAGCAGCCCCCCGCGGGATGATTTAGGCTACACCTTC,CASSPPRDDLGYTF
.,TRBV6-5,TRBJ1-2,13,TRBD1,TGTGCCAGCAGTTACGCAGGGGGCGATGGCTACACCTTC,CASSYAGGDGYTF
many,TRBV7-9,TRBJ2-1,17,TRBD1,TGTGCCAGCAGCTCCGACAGGGGGCCTAATCCCTACAATGAGCAGTTCTTC,CASSSDRGPNPYNEQFF
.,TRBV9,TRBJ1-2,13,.,TGTGCCAGCAGCTCGGGGGGGTCTCAGGGCTACACCTTC,CASSSGGSQGYTF
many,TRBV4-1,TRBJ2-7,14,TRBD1,TGCGCCAGCAGCCCCGGGACAGGGAATGGCGAGCAGTACTTC,CASSPGTGNGEQYF
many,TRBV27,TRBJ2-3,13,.,TGTGCCAGCAGCCCCGGGGCTCCAGATACGCAGTATTTT,CASSPGAPDTQYF
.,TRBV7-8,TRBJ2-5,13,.,TGTGCCAGCAGCTCTGAGCTTCAAGAGACCCAGTACTTC,CASSSELQETQYF
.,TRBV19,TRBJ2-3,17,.,TGTGCCAGTAGTATAGCTTGGGGACCGCAAAGAACAGATACGCAGTATTTT,CASSIAWGPQRTDTQYF
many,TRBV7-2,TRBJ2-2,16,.,TGTGCCAGCAGAGTGGAGGGGGGGGCGAGCACCGGGGAGCTGTTTTTT,CASRVEGGASTGELFF
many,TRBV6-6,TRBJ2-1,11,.,TGTGCCAGCAGTTACGACGATGAGCAGTTCTTC,CASSYDDEQFF
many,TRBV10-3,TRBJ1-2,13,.,TGTGCCATCAATGGGGGCGCCGGCTATGGCTACACCTTC,CAINGGAGYGYTF
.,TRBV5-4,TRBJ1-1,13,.,TGTGCCAGCAGCTTGGGCGGACTACCTGAAGCTTTCTTT,CASSLGGLPEAFF
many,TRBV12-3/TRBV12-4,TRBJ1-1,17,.,TGTGCCAGCAGCTCCATAGAGGCCAGTGGGGGGAACACTGAAGCTTTCTTT,CASSSIEASGGNTEAFF
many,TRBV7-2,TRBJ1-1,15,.,TGTGCCAGCAGCGCTCAACCGGGGGCAAACACTGAAGCTTTCTTT,CASSAQPGANTEAFF
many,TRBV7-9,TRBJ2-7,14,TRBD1,TGTGCCAGCGGGACAGGGTCCATGGCCTACGAGCAGTACTTC,CASGTGSMAYEQYF
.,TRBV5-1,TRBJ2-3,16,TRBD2,TGCGCCAGCAGCTTGGCGGGGCGCGGGGGACCAGATACGCAGTATTTT,CASSLAGRGGPDTQYF
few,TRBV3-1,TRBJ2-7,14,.,TGTGCCAGCAGCCAAGTAGACACAGGGAGCGAGCAGTACTTC,CASSQVDTGSEQYF
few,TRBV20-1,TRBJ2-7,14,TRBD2,TGCAGTGCTAGGGGAGCGGGAGCCCTCTACGAGCAGTACTTC,CSARGAGALYEQYF
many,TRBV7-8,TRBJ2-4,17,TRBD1,TGTGCCAGCAGCAAGACCGACAGGGGCTTAGCCAAAAACATTCAGTACTTC,CASSKTDRGLAKNIQYF
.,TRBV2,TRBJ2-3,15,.,TGTGCCAGCAGTGAATATCTAGGGGGCACAGATACGCAGTATTTT,CASSEYLGGTDTQYF
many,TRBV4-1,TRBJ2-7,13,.,TGCGCCAGCAGCCAAGGGGAAGCCTACGAGCAGTACTTC,CASSQGEAYEQYF
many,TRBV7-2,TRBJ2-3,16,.,TGTGCCAGCAGCTCTGAGGGGCCCCCTTACACAGATACGCAGTATTTT,CASSSEGPPYTDTQYF
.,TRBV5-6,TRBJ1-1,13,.,TGTGCCAGCCACGGCACAGGCGGTTCTGAAGCTTTCTTT,CASHGTGGSEAFF
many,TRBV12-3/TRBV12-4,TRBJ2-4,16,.,TGTGCCAGCAGTTTGGGGGGCGAAATAGCCAAAAACATTCAGTACTTC,CASSLGGEIAKNIQYF
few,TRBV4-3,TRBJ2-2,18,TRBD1,TGCGCCAGCAGCCAAGGGGTAGGGACAGGGATTGGCACCGGGGAGCTGTTTTTT,CASSQGVGTGIGTGELFF
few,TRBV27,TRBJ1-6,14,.,TGTGCCAGCAGATCCGACCTGGGGGTAAGCCCCCTCCACTTT,CASRSDLGVSPLHF